The 11 T cell receptor beta chains reported below all come from one sample, sequenced in a study of shared clonotypes between healthy human individuals. Data came from immunoSEQ multiplex PCR; TCRdb stores just in-frame clones and leaves some out. The sample has roughly 650,000 clones; roughly 97% are singletons. The sequenced sample consisted of naive CD4+ T cells sorted from blood. The subset denotes: CD45RA+ positively selected. The receptor set was obtained from a woman aged 30 to 39 in good health.

V and J are TRBV4-1 and TRBJ2-1; the D gene is possibly TRBD2 (6 bases). Trimming removed 6 bases from V and 7 bases from J, with 22 bases in between. CDR3 length: 16 residues. CDR1 and CDR2 from the germline V gene are MGHRA and YSYEKL. As DNA, the CDR3 is TGCGCCAGCAGGGAACGTAGCGTTATTGGGGGGAATGAGCAGTTCTTC. The encoded protein is CASRERSVIGGNEQFF.

Of note for this clone: This sample includes further DNA sequences coding for the same CDR3. The V gene is TRBV10-3, the J gene TRBJ1-1; no firm D call. The CDR3 runs to 13 residues. Germline V gene lookup returns CDR1 ENHRY and CDR2 SYGVKD. V was clipped by 2 bases and J by 2 bases, with 6 bases between them. For the CDR3, the DNA is TGTGCCATCAGTGAGAGGGAAAACACTGAAGCTTTCTTT. Translation gives CAISERENTEAFF.

This chain joins TRBV6-1 and TRBJ1-5, with TRBD1 as a possible D gene (6 bases). Trimming took off 1 base at V and 6 bases at J, with 10 bases between the two ends. CDR1 is MNHNS and CDR2 is SASEGT in the germline V gene. The CDR3 consists of 14 residues. The CDR3 nucleotides read TGTGCCAGCAGTGAAGAACAGGGAGGTCAGCCCCAGCATTTT. Translating it yields CASSEEQGGQPQHF.

This chain links TRBV7-9 with TRBJ2-5; D not certain. The CDR3 extends over 13 amino acids. The germline CDR1 and CDR2 sequences are SEHNR and FQNEAQ (reference sequence). Trimming cost V 2 bases and J 1 base, with 5 bases left between them. The CDR3 sequence: CASSLPVQETQYF. CDR3 sequence (DNA): TGTGCCAGCAGCTTACCGGTCCAAGAGACCCAGTACTTC.

CDR3 amino acids: CASTGRNTGELFF. The CDR3 nucleotides read TGTGCCAGCACCGGACGGAACACCGGGGAGCTGTTTTTT. This chain uses TRBV6-5 with TRBJ2-2; D is undetermined. The CDR3 contains 13 residues. CDR1 and CDR2 (germline): MNHEY, SVGAGI. Trimming took 7 bases from V and 1 from J, leaving 7 bases between them.

The chain recombines TRBV6-5 with TRBJ2-7, with a weak D call TRBD2 (5 bases). The CDR3 covers 14 residues. Trimming pared 7 bases from V and 1 base from J, leaving 14 bases between. CDR1 is MNHEY and CDR2 is SVGAGI in the germline V gene. CDR3 residues: CASTTGGRSYEQYF. CDR3 DNA: TGTGCCAGCACCACGGGCGGGCGATCCTACGAGCAGTACTTC.

The V and J genes are TRBV19 and TRBJ1-1; no reliable D call. Germline V lookup: CDR1 LNHDA, CDR2 SQIVND (reference sequence). The CDR3 extends over 15 amino acids. With 4 bases removed from V and 8 bases from J, the gap between germline ends came to 20 bases. As DNA, the CDR3 is TGTGCCAGTAGTAGTAACGTGGCAGAGCGACGAGAAGCTTTCTTT. This sequence encodes CASSSNVAERREAFF.

The chain carries TRBV28 and TRBJ1-4; 9 bases align to TRBD1. The CDR3 length is 18 residues. The trim removed 3 bases at V and 8 bases at J, leaving 16 bases unmatched. Per germline, CDR1 MDHEN and CDR2 SYDVKM. This CDR3 reads CASSFVPFNRGRREKLFF. The DNA of the CDR3 is TGTGCCAGCAGTTTTGTCCCTTTCAACAGGGGGCGCAGAGAAAAACTGTTTTTT.

The J gene is TRBJ2-7, the V gene TRBV2; the D gene is possibly TRBD1 (6 bases). This CDR3 region has 14 residues. The germline V and J ends were trimmed by 4 bases and 2 bases, with 12 bases remaining between them. Germline values: CDR1 SNHLY, CDR2 FYNNEI. The CDR3 DNA is TGTGCCAGCAGTGTGGCAGGGGAACCCTACGAGCAGTACTTC. Amino acids: CASSVAGEPYEQYF.

V gene TRBV7-9 combines with J gene TRBJ1-3; no definite D call. Germline-derived CDR1 and CDR2 are SEHNR and FQNEAQ (reference sequence). The CDR3 contains 16 residues. Trimming removed 1 base from V and 0 bases from J, with 10 bases in between. The DNA of the CDR3 is TGTGCCAGCAGCTTAGATGGCAGATACTCTGGAAACACCATATATTTT. This gives the protein CASSLDGRYSGNTIYF. Using reference TRBV7-9 and TRBJ1-3 for the parts outside the CDR3, the full variable domain is DTGVSQNPRHKITKRGQNVTFRCDPISEHNRLYWYRQTLGQGPEFLTYFQNEAQLEKSRLLSDRFSAERPKGSFSTLEIQRTEQGDSAMYLCASSLDGRYSGNTIYFGEGSWLTVV.

The chain joins TRBV2 to TRBJ2-7, with 10 bases fitting TRBD2. After removal of 1 base from V and 13 bases from J, the junction contained 10 bases not matched to a gene. Germline V gene lookup returns CDR1 SNHLY and CDR2 FYNNEI. This CDR3 contains 14 residues. The CDR3 sequence is CASSEELAGGPIYF. DNA for the CDR3: TGTGCCAGCAGTGAAGAATTAGCGGGAGGTCCTATCTACTTC.